Below are 10 T cell receptor beta chains sequenced from a single sample in a study of chemoradiotherapy in HPV16-positive cancers. TCRdb's copy holds only in-frame clones and misses some; the assay was immunoSEQ multiplex PCR. The sample yields roughly 500 clones, roughly four fifths seen once. This specimen was tumor tissue, taken from a patient who underwent chemoradiotherapy. These receptors were taken from a human donor with HPV-associated anogenital cancer.

The chain links TRBV4-1 to TRBJ2-7; 8 bases are shared with TRBD2. The V gene end was trimmed by 0 bases and the J gene end by 3 bases; junction bases not matched to a gene: 4. Germline CDR1 MGHRA, CDR2 YSYEKL. CDR3 length equals 15 residues. DNA for the CDR3: TGCGCCAGCAGCCAAGATCAGGGACTAGGCTACGAGCAGTACTTC. It translates to CASSQDQGLGYEQYF.

This clone was observed a handful of times. J is TRBJ2-7 and V is TRBV19, with 7 bases matching TRBD2. Germline CDR1 reads LNHDA; CDR2 reads SQIVND (reference sequence). Unmatched junction bases numbered 9, after V lost 5 bases and J lost 2 bases. The CDR3 runs to 15 residues. The chain's CDR3 is CASSLGPAGAYEQYF. The CDR3, as DNA: TGTGCCAGTAGTTTGGGCCCCGCGGGGGCCTACGAGCAGTACTTC.

This chain links TRBV30 with TRBJ1-2; D not certain. The V end was cut by 3 bases, the J end by 4 bases, with 3 bases between. Per the germline V gene, CDR1 is GTSNPN and CDR2 is SVGIG (reference sequence). The CDR3 sequence is 10 residues long. In nucleotides, the CDR3 is TGTGCCTGGAGGGCCTATGGCTACACCTTC. It yields the protein CAWRAYGYTF.

This clone was detected once. The genes are TRBV2 and TRBJ2-7, with TRBD1 matching over 7 bases. Trimming took 5 bases from V and 3 from J; bases not matched to a gene: 10. Germline V gene data show CDR1 as SNHLY and CDR2 as FYNNEI. The CDR3 is made up of 15 amino acids. The CDR3 DNA follows: TGTGCCAGCAGTTACTCCGGGACAGAGGGCTACGAGCAGTACTTC. Its protein product is CASSYSGTEGYEQYF.

The V and J genes are TRBV13 and TRBJ2-4, with 10 bases identical to TRBD1. This CDR3 has 15 residues. CDR1 and CDR2 from the germline V gene are PRHDT and FYEKMQ (reference sequence). V gave up 5 bases and J gave up 4 bases; unmatched junction bases: 5. The CDR3 protein is CASSPGGQGKNIQYF. CDR3 coding DNA: TGTGCCAGCAGCCCGGGGGGACAGGGGAAAAACATTCAGTACTTC.

The chain joins TRBV29-1 to TRBJ2-1; tentative D call: TRBD2 (6 bases). V gave up 4 bases and J gave up 4 bases, with 11 bases separating them. This CDR3 spans 13 amino acids. Germline CDR1 reads SQVTM; CDR2 reads ANQGSEA. CDR3 loop: CSVVSGQYNEQFF. The DNA for the CDR3 is TGCAGCGTTGTTAGCGGTCAGTACAATGAGCAGTTCTTC.

V usage is TRBV7-9 and J usage is TRBJ2-2, with 8 bases matching TRBD2. Germline V gives CDR1 SEHNR, CDR2 FQNEAQ (reference sequence). V lost 10 bases and J lost 4; bases outside the gene matches: 8. The CDR3 covers 14 residues. The CDR3 DNA reads as TGTGCCACCGGTCGGGGGGGAGGCACCGGGGAGCTGTTTTTT. Amino acids: CATGRGGGTGELFF. The full variable domain, with the rest looked up from reference TRBV7-9 and TRBJ2-2, is DTGVSQNPRHKITKRGQNVTFRCDPISEHNRLYWYRQTLGQGPEFLTYFQNEAQLEKSRLLSDRFSAERPKGSFSTLEIQRTEQGDSAMYLCATGRGGGTGELFFGEGSRLTVL.

The CDR3 loop reads CASSPGTSGYNEQFF. The CDR3 DNA reads TGTGCCAGCAGTCCCGGGACTAGCGGCTACAATGAGCAGTTCTTC. The rearrangement joins TRBV2 to TRBJ2-1; 11 bases align to TRBD2. The CDR3 has 15 residues. Germline V gives CDR1 SNHLY, CDR2 FYNNEI. Trimming cost V 5 bases and J 3 bases; bases outside gene matches: 3.

This clone has just a few counts. CDR3 DNA sequence: TGTGCCTGGAGCTTAGCGGGAGGCACAGATACGCAGTATTTT. The encoded protein is CAWSLAGGTDTQYF. V is TRBV30 and J is TRBJ2-3, with 9 nucleotides matching TRBD2. The CDR3 extends over 14 amino acids. The V and J ends lost 3 bases and 1 base, in that order; junction bases with no gene match: 2. Per germline, CDR1 GTSNPN and CDR2 SVGIG (reference sequence).

J is TRBJ2-7 and V is TRBV5-6; D may correspond to TRBD1 or TRBD2 (7 bases each). Per the germline V gene, CDR1 is SGHDT and CDR2 is YYEEEE. The CDR3 runs to 14 residues. The V end was cut by 4 bases, the J end by 4 bases, with 15 bases between. For the CDR3, the DNA is TGTGCCAGCAGCGGGGGGGACAGAGTTTACGAGCAGTACTTC. This translates into CASSGGDRVYEQYF.